This is a list of T cell receptor beta chains from one sample in a study of CD8 T cells in Susac syndrome. TCRdb analysed the immunoSEQ multiplex PCR reads with MiXCR anew, one entry per CDR3 protein. The profile shows more than 110,000 distinct CDR3 sequences, 94% of them singletons. The sequenced sample consisted of CD8+ T cells from PBMCs. The receptor source for this set is a human donor in good health. CDR3s include the opening cysteine and the closing phenylalanine or tryptophan. D genes are given only for firm matches. Where a row states a size, it is once, few, many or the class of an expanded clone; other rows omit it.

.	TRBV28	.	TRBJ2-7	CASSFGVDEQYF	TGTGCCAGCAGTTTCGGGGTCGACGAGCAGTACTTC
.	TRBV7-9	few	TRBJ2-7	CATGRGMTYEQYF	TGTGCCACCGGGCGCGGTATGACCTACGAGCAGTACTTC
TRBD1	TRBV2	.	TRBJ2-7	CASGQGNRPEQYF	TGTGCCAGCGGACAGGGAAATCGCCCCGAGCAGTACTTC
TRBD2	TRBV29-1	.	TRBJ2-1	CSVEDRRGSLAGREVQFF	TGCAGCGTTGAAGATAGAAGGGGGAGTCTAGCGGGGCGGGAGGTGCAGTTCTTC
.	TRBV19	.	TRBJ2-1	CASSIDPSSRNYNEQFF	TGTGCCAGTAGTATAGATCCCTCTAGCCGAAACTACAATGAGCAGTTCTTC
TRBD1	TRBV24-1	.	TRBJ2-1	CAIQGAPRNEQFF	TGTGCCATACAGGGGGCTCCACGGAATGAGCAGTTCTTC
.	TRBV7-2	once	TRBJ2-1	CASTKNSLHEQFF	TGTGCCAGCACCAAAAACTCGTTGCATGAGCAGTTCTTC
.	TRBV15	.	TRBJ2-5	CATSRGSETQYF	TGTGCCACCAGCCGAGGGAGCGAGACCCAGTACTTC
.	TRBV7-2	.	TRBJ2-1	CASRSGLGYNEQFF	TGTGCCAGCAGGTCCGGGCTAGGTTACAATGAGCAGTTCTTC
.	TRBV27	.	TRBJ2-6	CASSLSPNSGANVLTF	TGTGCCAGCAGTTTATCCCCAAACTCTGGGGCCAACGTCCTGACTTTC
.	TRBV3-1	.	TRBJ2-6	CASSQAGGVLWANVLTF	TGTGCCAGCAGCCAAGCCGGCGGGGTTCTCTGGGCCAACGTCCTGACTTTC
.	TRBV7-9	.	TRBJ2-3	CASSAQNTDTQYF	TGTGCCAGCAGCGCGCAGAACACAGATACGCAGTATTTT
.	TRBV9	.	TRBJ2-1	CASSASVRGSYNEQFF	TGTGCCAGCAGCGCCTCCGTTAGGGGCTCCTACAATGAGCAGTTCTTC
.	TRBV12-3/TRBV12-4	.	TRBJ2-1	CASSLWDISYNEQFF	TGTGCCAGCAGTTTATGGGACATCAGCTACAATGAGCAGTTCTTC
.	TRBV9	.	TRBJ1-1	CASSSTQGKGTEAFF	TGTGCCAGCAGCTCCACCCAGGGGAAGGGCACTGAAGCTTTCTTT
TRBD2	TRBV15	.	TRBJ2-1	CATSRDLASGSYNEQFF	TGTGCCACCAGCAGAGATTTAGCAAGCGGGAGCTACAATGAGCAGTTCTTC
.	TRBV27	.	TRBJ2-1	CASSLVGDEQFF	TGTGCCAGCAGTTTGGTGGGAGATGAGCAGTTCTTC
.	TRBV7-9	.	TRBJ2-5	CASSLTVGESETQYF	TGTGCCAGCAGCTTAACCGTCGGGGAGTCGGAGACCCAGTACTTC
.	TRBV6-5	.	TRBJ2-7	CASSGYISYEQYF	TGTGCCAGCAGTGGATATATTTCGTACGAGCAGTACTTC
TRBD1	TRBV29-1	.	TRBJ2-1	CSGGTGHEQFF	TGCAGCGGAGGGACAGGGCATGAGCAGTTCTTC
TRBD1	TRBV20-1	.	TRBJ1-2	CSDGQGASRYYGYTF	TGCAGTGATGGGCAGGGGGCGTCCCGCTACTATGGCTACACCTTC
TRBD2	TRBV5-4	once	TRBJ2-7	CASSLDWAGGPMPSYEQYF	TGTGCCAGCAGCTTGGACTGGGCGGGAGGGCCAATGCCCTCCTACGAGCAGTACTTC
.	TRBV30	once	TRBJ2-1	CAWTLPLNYNEQFF	TGTGCCTGGACTCTCCCCCTAAACTACAATGAGCAGTTCTTC
TRBD2	TRBV13	.	TRBJ2-3	CASSLGRGLAGDTQYF	TGTGCCAGCAGCTTAGGCCGGGGACTAGCAGGGGATACGCAGTATTTT
TRBD2	TRBV7-8	.	TRBJ2-1	CASSLGGSGNEQFF	TGTGCCAGCAGCTTAGGCGGGAGTGGCAATGAGCAGTTCTTC
.	TRBV4-2	.	TRBJ2-3	CASSPHQGSSTDTQYF	TGTGCCAGCAGCCCCCACCAGGGGTCTAGCACAGATACGCAGTATTTT
TRBD1	TRBV12-3/TRBV12-4	.	TRBJ2-7	CASSLGTGGIEQYF	TGTGCCAGCAGTTTAGGGACAGGGGGAATCGAGCAGTACTTC
.	TRBV28	once	TRBJ2-5	CASSSSGAETQYF	TGTGCCAGCAGTTCTTCAGGGGCAGAGACCCAGTACTTC
.	TRBV29-1	.	TRBJ2-1	CSVEWSRGLVYNEQFF	TGCAGCGTTGAATGGAGCAGGGGCCTCGTATACAATGAGCAGTTCTTC
.	TRBV27	.	TRBJ2-7	CASSFKRGGYEQYF	TGTGCCAGCAGTTTCAAAAGGGGGGGGTACGAGCAGTACTTC
TRBD2	TRBV4-3	.	TRBJ2-7	CASSPEAGSRRAEQYF	TGCGCCAGCAGCCCAGAAGCGGGATCGAGGCGTGCCGAGCAGTACTTC
TRBD1	TRBV12-3/TRBV12-4	once	TRBJ2-2	CASRTDRGLSAGELFF	TGTGCCAGCAGGACCGACAGGGGGCTATCTGCCGGGGAGCTGTTTTTT